This T cell receptor beta chain was identified during a study of blood T cells in healthy people across ages. This clonotype was seen ten or more times. Then a second PCR, running roughly 7 to 12 cycles, was carried out with a sample-barcoded 5' primer and a J-beta primer mix. Sequencing of every sample gave 3 million or more CDR3-containing paired-end reads. In TCRdb, the 5' RACE reads were re-called with MiXCR into one record per CDR3 protein. The profile covers around 670,000 distinct CDR3 sequences, with about 30% appearing a single time and 15% to 19% taken by the ten largest. Peripheral blood samples of 7.5 to 10 milliliters were drawn from each donor. V dropped 2 bases and J dropped 0; count of bases not matched to a gene: 6. CDR1 is SGHRS and CDR2 is YFSETQ in the germline V gene. The CDR3 has 16 residues.

The sequencing sample was made of blood. The genes are TRBV5-1 and TRBJ2-3, with 7 bases matching TRBD2. The sequence derives from a woman aged 80 or over in good health. CDR3 protein: CASSFLGGTSTDTQYF. In DNA, the CDR3 is TGCGCCAGCAGCTTCCTGGGGGGGACTAGCACAGATACGCAGTATTTT.